Listed below are T cell receptor beta chains from one sample, sequenced in a study of T cells in Graves' hyperthyroidism and ophthalmopathy. TCRdb used MiXCR to reprocess the multiplex PCR reads, holding one entry per CDR3 protein. The repertoire holds over 350,000 distinct CDR3 sequences, with approximately 15% as singletons. Sequencing was performed on blood. All receptors come from a man younger than 35 with Graves' ophthalmopathy. The CDR3 runs from the conserved cysteine through the conserved F or W. Each record gives: J gene, V gene, D gene, clone size, CDR3 DNA, CDR3 protein. The D gene is left open where the match is weak. Some rows have no size entry. The others give once, few or many, or a class for an expanded clone.

j_gene: TRBJ2-5
v_gene: TRBV20-1
d_gene: -
abundance: many
CDR3nt: TGCAGTGCTAGACCCTGGGACGTCCAAGAGACCCAGTACTTC
CDR3aa: CSARPWDVQETQYF

j_gene: TRBJ2-5
v_gene: TRBV9
d_gene: TRBD1
abundance: few
CDR3nt: TGTGCCAGCAGCCCTGGGACAGGGAACCAAGAGACCCAGTACTTC
CDR3aa: CASSPGTGNQETQYF

j_gene: TRBJ2-5
v_gene: TRBV11-2
d_gene: -
abundance: many
CDR3nt: TGTGCCAGCAGCGCCCGACAGTTCCAAGAGACCCAGTACTTC
CDR3aa: CASSARQFQETQYF

j_gene: TRBJ2-3
v_gene: TRBV19
d_gene: -
abundance: many
CDR3nt: TGTGCCAGTAGCGTCCAGAGAAGCACAGATACGCAGTATTTT
CDR3aa: CASSVQRSTDTQYF

j_gene: TRBJ1-5
v_gene: TRBV12-3/TRBV12-4
d_gene: -
abundance: -
CDR3nt: TGTGCCAGCCGTGATTCCGGTCAGGGGTCGGGATATCAGCCCCAGCATTTT
CDR3aa: CASRDSGQGSGYQPQHF

j_gene: TRBJ2-1
v_gene: TRBV9
d_gene: -
abundance: -
CDR3nt: TGTGCCAGCAGCGTAACTAGTGTGATCGATGAGCAGTTCTTC
CDR3aa: CASSVTSVIDEQFF

j_gene: TRBJ2-7
v_gene: TRBV6-5
d_gene: TRBD1
abundance: few
CDR3nt: TGTGCCAGCAGTTACGCGGGACAGGGGGGCTCCTACGAGCAGTACTTC
CDR3aa: CASSYAGQGGSYEQYF

j_gene: TRBJ2-7
v_gene: TRBV4-1
d_gene: TRBD1
abundance: many
CDR3nt: TGCGCCAGCAGCCGGTCGGGACAGGGGCTTTACGAGCAGTACTTC
CDR3aa: CASSRSGQGLYEQYF

j_gene: TRBJ1-2
v_gene: TRBV5-1
d_gene: -
abundance: few
CDR3nt: TGCGCCAGCGCCCAAGAGGGGGGGCGCGGCTACACCTTC
CDR3aa: CASAQEGGRGYTF

j_gene: TRBJ2-1
v_gene: TRBV5-6
d_gene: TRBD2
abundance: many
CDR3nt: TGTGCCAGCAGCTTGGTGACTAGCGGGGGCTCCTACAATGAGCAGTTCTTC
CDR3aa: CASSLVTSGGSYNEQFF

j_gene: TRBJ2-7
v_gene: TRBV3-1
d_gene: TRBD2
abundance: -
CDR3nt: TGTGCCAGCACCCCTCAGCCCGGGAGGGGTTACGAGCAGTACTTC
CDR3aa: CASTPQPGRGYEQYF

j_gene: TRBJ2-1
v_gene: TRBV14
d_gene: TRBD2
abundance: few
CDR3nt: TGTGCCAGCAGCCAAGTAAAACTAGCGCCCTACAATGAGCAGTTCTTC
CDR3aa: CASSQVKLAPYNEQFF

j_gene: TRBJ2-2
v_gene: TRBV7-8
d_gene: TRBD1
abundance: few
CDR3nt: TGTGCCAGCAGCTACCCAGGGGGCACCGGGGAGCTGTTTTTT
CDR3aa: CASSYPGGTGELFF

j_gene: TRBJ1-6
v_gene: TRBV27
d_gene: -
abundance: many
CDR3nt: TGTGCCAGCAGAGCCACCACAGGGTCTTCGGCTTCACCCCTCCACTTT
CDR3aa: CASRATTGSSASPLHF

j_gene: TRBJ2-3
v_gene: TRBV6-1
d_gene: -
abundance: -
CDR3nt: TGTGCCAGCAAAGGTTGGGCTAAGGCCACAGATACGCAGTATTTT
CDR3aa: CASKGWAKATDTQYF

j_gene: TRBJ2-7
v_gene: TRBV28
d_gene: -
abundance: many
CDR3nt: TGTGCCAGCAGCGGATCGGACATAACCTACGAGCAGTACTTC
CDR3aa: CASSGSDITYEQYF

j_gene: TRBJ2-1
v_gene: TRBV27
d_gene: -
abundance: many
CDR3nt: TGTGCCAGCAGGCGGGACTCCCTCTACAATGAGCAGTTCTTC
CDR3aa: CASRRDSLYNEQFF

j_gene: TRBJ2-2
v_gene: TRBV6-1
d_gene: TRBD2
abundance: -
CDR3nt: TGTGCCAGCAGTGAAGGGGGACTAGAGTTAGGGGAGCTGTTTTTT
CDR3aa: CASSEGGLELGELFF

j_gene: TRBJ2-5
v_gene: TRBV5-1
d_gene: -
abundance: many
CDR3nt: TGCGCCAGCTTCAGGGTGGGAGAGACCCAGTACTTC
CDR3aa: CASFRVGETQYF

j_gene: TRBJ2-7
v_gene: TRBV7-8
d_gene: TRBD1
abundance: many
CDR3nt: TGTGCCAGCAGCTCAAGGACAGGGCGCTACGAGCAGTACTTC
CDR3aa: CASSSRTGRYEQYF

j_gene: TRBJ2-7
v_gene: TRBV3-1
d_gene: -
abundance: many
CDR3nt: TGTGCCAGCAGCCAAGATCCCCGGGACACCGGGGACTACGAGCAGTACTTC
CDR3aa: CASSQDPRDTGDYEQYF

j_gene: TRBJ2-7
v_gene: TRBV27
d_gene: -
abundance: few
CDR3nt: TGTGCCAGCAGTTTCTTCGCAGGTGGGCTAAACGAGCAGTACTTC
CDR3aa: CASSFFAGGLNEQYF

j_gene: TRBJ2-7
v_gene: TRBV10-3
d_gene: -
abundance: many
CDR3nt: TGTGCCATCAGGACGGACAGCGATATTATTGAGCAGTACTTC
CDR3aa: CAIRTDSDIIEQYF

j_gene: TRBJ1-3
v_gene: TRBV19
d_gene: -
abundance: -
CDR3nt: TGTGCCAGTAGTATTGCAGGGGTTGGAAACACCATATATTTT
CDR3aa: CASSIAGVGNTIYF

j_gene: TRBJ2-7
v_gene: TRBV2
d_gene: -
abundance: many
CDR3nt: TGTGCCAGCAGTGGGGCCACAATTCTTTCCTACGAGCAGTACTTC
CDR3aa: CASSGATILSYEQYF

j_gene: TRBJ2-7
v_gene: TRBV11-2
d_gene: TRBD1
abundance: many
CDR3nt: TGTGCCAGCAGCGACAGGGAGACCTACGAGCAGTACTTC
CDR3aa: CASSDRETYEQYF

j_gene: TRBJ2-2
v_gene: TRBV19
d_gene: TRBD1
abundance: -
CDR3nt: TGTGCCACCCGGACAGGGGGCGGCACCGGGGAGCTGTTTTTT
CDR3aa: CATRTGGGTGELFF

j_gene: TRBJ2-3
v_gene: TRBV5-5
d_gene: TRBD1
abundance: many
CDR3nt: TGTGCCAGCAGCCAAGGGGGCGCACCGGATACGCAGTATTTT
CDR3aa: CASSQGGAPDTQYF

j_gene: TRBJ2-3
v_gene: TRBV11-2
d_gene: -
abundance: many
CDR3nt: TGTGCCAGCAGCCCCTACGGCTGGCGGGGCCGCACAGATACGCAGTATTTT
CDR3aa: CASSPYGWRGRTDTQYF

j_gene: TRBJ2-3
v_gene: TRBV10-1
d_gene: TRBD1
abundance: -
CDR3nt: TGCGCCAGCCGGGACAGGGTCGACACAGATACGCAGTATTTT
CDR3aa: CASRDRVDTDTQYF

j_gene: TRBJ1-5
v_gene: TRBV19
d_gene: -
abundance: few
CDR3nt: TGTGCCAGTACCTGGACAATGTATAGCAATCAGCCCCAGCATTTT
CDR3aa: CASTWTMYSNQPQHF

j_gene: TRBJ1-3
v_gene: TRBV2
d_gene: -
abundance: many
CDR3nt: TGTGCCAGCAGTGGTCTCAGTACTCGGATGGGAAACACCATATATTTT
CDR3aa: CASSGLSTRMGNTIYF

j_gene: TRBJ2-6
v_gene: TRBV2
d_gene: -
abundance: few
CDR3nt: TGTGCCAGCAGTGAAGAGGCAGACAACTATGGGGCCAACGTCCTGACTTTC
CDR3aa: CASSEEADNYGANVLTF

j_gene: TRBJ2-7
v_gene: TRBV29-1
d_gene: TRBD1
abundance: many
CDR3nt: TGCAGCGTTGAAGGCGGGACAGGGGATGCCTACGAGCAGTACTTC
CDR3aa: CSVEGGTGDAYEQYF

j_gene: TRBJ2-6
v_gene: TRBV19
d_gene: -
abundance: few
CDR3nt: TGTGCCAGTAGTATAGACCGTGATTCTGGGGCCAACGTCCTGACTTTC
CDR3aa: CASSIDRDSGANVLTF

j_gene: TRBJ2-1
v_gene: TRBV3-1
d_gene: -
abundance: few
CDR3nt: TGTGCCAGCAGCCCTACCGATCCCGGACCCACCTACAATGAGCAGTTCTTC
CDR3aa: CASSPTDPGPTYNEQFF

j_gene: TRBJ2-1
v_gene: TRBV9
d_gene: -
abundance: few
CDR3nt: TGTGCCAGCAGCGTTCAGGTTGGGGTAGGTGAGCAGTTCTTC
CDR3aa: CASSVQVGVGEQFF

j_gene: TRBJ1-1
v_gene: TRBV20-1
d_gene: -
abundance: many
CDR3nt: TGCAGTGCTAGAGATTGGGCAGGTTGGGACACTGAAGCTTTCTTT
CDR3aa: CSARDWAGWDTEAFF

j_gene: TRBJ1-6
v_gene: TRBV20-1
d_gene: TRBD1
abundance: few
CDR3nt: TGCAGTGCTAGGACCGACAGGGAAAATTCACCCCTCCACTTT
CDR3aa: CSARTDRENSPLHF

j_gene: TRBJ2-7
v_gene: TRBV11-1
d_gene: TRBD1
abundance: -
CDR3nt: TGTGCCAGCAGCTTAGGTGGGACAGGGGTTGGGCAGTACTTC
CDR3aa: CASSLGGTGVGQYF

j_gene: TRBJ2-7
v_gene: TRBV20-1
d_gene: -
abundance: many
CDR3nt: TGCAGTGCGGGAACAGGGACCGAGCAGTACTTC
CDR3aa: CSAGTGTEQYF